A single sample gave rise to the 6 T cell receptor beta chains below, sequenced in a study of regulatory T cells in long-lasting Graves disease. Time point reported: newly diagnosed GD, antithyroid drugs for less than 3 months. Researchers made the TCR library from RNA that was extracted from PBMCs. According to the study, TCR beta libraries were built with iRepertoire HTBI primers and CDR3-region Arm-PCR. MiXCR, run by TCRdb on the multiplex PCR reads, gives a single entry per CDR3 protein. The table has hundreds of thousands of distinct CDR3 sequences, roughly 15% seen once. This material consisted of peripheral blood mononuclear cells (PBMCs), taken at new diagnosis, from a patient treated with antithyroid drugs. Source of these receptors: a female donor with Graves disease.

This clonotype came up a few times. The chain carries TRBV12-3 or TRBV12-4 and TRBJ2-3; D remains unclear. With 6 bases removed from V and 4 bases from J, the gap between germline ends came to 8 bases. This CDR3 spans 12 amino acids. CDR3 in DNA: TGTGCCAGCAGCAACCAGCCAGATACGCAGTATTTT. Amino acids: CASSNQPDTQYF.

This chain links TRBV10-3 with TRBJ2-5; 9 bases are shared with TRBD1. Germline V gives CDR1 ENHRY, CDR2 SYGVKD. This CDR3 has 15 amino acids. V lost 4 bases to trimming and J lost 4 bases; unmatched junction nucleotides: 7. DNA for the CDR3: TGTGCCATCAGTGGATCCACAGGGGGCCGAGAGACCCAGTACTTC. It encodes CAISGSTGGRETQYF.

This clonotype showed up many times. The V call is TRBV28, the J call TRBJ2-7; D remains ambiguous. V was shortened by 3 bases and J by 2 bases, with 14 bases between the two germline ends. Germline CDR1 and CDR2: MDHEN and SYDVKM. The length of the CDR3 is 15 residues. This chain's CDR3 is CASSFVGPQAYEQYF. The DNA of the CDR3 is TGTGCCAGCAGTTTCGTAGGGCCGCAAGCCTACGAGCAGTACTTC.

The sample holds many counts of this clonotype. One junction end disagrees with the germline gene, perhaps due to a read error. The gene calls are TRBV27 and TRBJ2-3; 8 bases map to TRBD1. CDR3 length equals 14 residues. CDR1 and CDR2 (germline): MNHEY, SMNVEV (reference sequence). CDR3 in amino acids: CAGSTGGIADTQYF. The DNA of the CDR3 is TGTGCCGGCAGCACAGGGGGAATCGCAGATACGCAGTATTTT.

This clonotype was counted at least ten times. An end of the junction does not agree with germline; a read error may underlie this. V is TRBV15 and J is TRBJ1-5; 7 bases are a match to TRBD1. Germline values: CDR1 LNHNV, CDR2 YYDKDF (reference sequence). The CDR3 totals 14 residues. The CDR3 bases are TGTGCCACTAGCAACAGGGGTGGCAATCAGCCCCAGCATTTT. Translating gives CATSNRGGNQPQHF. Full variable domain (missing parts from reference TRBV15 and TRBJ1-5): DAMVIQNPRYQVTQFGKPVTLSCSQTLNHNVMYWYQQKSSQAPKLLFHYYDKDFNNEADTPDNFQSRRPNTSFCFLDIRSPGLGDTAMYLCATSNRGGNQPQHFGDGTRLSIL.

This clonotype was observed a handful of times. The chain joins TRBV3-1 to TRBJ2-5; D not certain. The CDR3 is made up of 13 amino acids. Trimming pared 6 bases from V and 4 bases from J, leaving 12 bases between. CDR1 and CDR2 (germline): LGHDT, YNNKEL (reference sequence). The CDR3 loop is CASSLRTVETQYF. The DNA for the CDR3 is TGTGCCAGCAGTCTTCGGACGGTAGAGACCCAGTACTTC.